Following are 12 T cell receptor beta chains from one sample sequenced in a study of CD8 T cells in ankylosing spondylitis. MiXCR, run by TCRdb on the 5' RACE reads, gives a single entry per CDR3 protein. The sample shows around 90,000 distinct CDR3 sequences, 27% of them seen only once. Sequencing used blood, either unsorted or a sorted T cell fraction (not recorded which). These receptor sequences come from a male donor with ankylosing spondylitis or in good health (not recorded which).

This clonotype was seen at least ten times. The chain links TRBV15 to TRBJ2-4, with TRBD2 as a possible D gene (7 bases). V was clipped by 0 bases and J by 7 bases, with 16 bases between them. Germline lookup yields CDR1 LNHNV and CDR2 YYDKDF (reference sequence). CDR3 size: 16 residues. In nucleotides, the CDR3 is TGTGCCACCAGCAGAGATCCCGAGGGGGGGCGGAACATTCAGTACTTC. It is translated as CATSRDPEGGRNIQYF.

The V and J genes are TRBV9 and TRBJ1-5; D is unresolved. The V gene lost 0 bases and the J gene lost 3 bases, with 4 bases spanning the gap. The CDR3 spans 13 residues. The germline V gene has CDR1 SGDLS and CDR2 YYNGEE. The CDR3 reads CASSVAPNQPQHF. In nucleotides, the CDR3 is TGTGCCAGCAGCGTAGCCCCCAATCAGCCCCAGCATTTT.

The V gene is TRBV3-1, the J gene TRBJ2-3, with TRBD1 as a possible D gene (6 bases). V lost 4 bases and J lost 2, with 10 bases in between. The germline V gene has CDR1 LGHDT and CDR2 YNNKEL (reference sequence). The CDR3 consists of 14 residues. The CDR3 region has the DNA TGTGCCAGCAGCCCCCAGGGGCTCACAGATACGCAGTATTTT. Amino acids: CASSPQGLTDTQYF.

The sample holds a few counts of this clonotype. V gene TRBV7-8 combines with J gene TRBJ2-2; TRBD1 agrees at 7 bases. The germline V gene encodes CDR1 SGHVS and CDR2 FQNEAQ. This CDR3 region has 16 residues. Unmatched junction bases numbered 7, after V lost 4 bases and J lost 2 bases. CDR3 DNA sequence: TGTGCCAGCAGCTCGGGACAGATAACTAACACCGGGGAGCTGTTTTTT. Its translation: CASSSGQITNTGELFF. The complete variable domain, with remaining parts taken from reference TRBV7-8 and TRBJ2-2, reads GAGVSQSPRYKVAKRGQDVALRCDPISGHVSLFWYQQALGQGPEFLTYFQNEAQLDKSGLPSDRFFAERPEGSVSTLKIQRTQQEDSAVYLCASSSGQITNTGELFFGEGSRLTVL.

V usage is TRBV3-1 and J usage is TRBJ2-3; 10 bases are shared with TRBD2. The V gene end was trimmed by 4 bases and the J gene end by 2 bases; junction bases not matched to a gene: 21. CDR3 length: 21 amino acids. The germline V gene encodes CDR1 LGHDT and CDR2 YNNKEL (reference sequence). In DNA, the CDR3 is TGTGCCAGCAGCCCGGGTTCGGCCTCCAAACGGACTAGCGGCCACACAGATACGCAGTATTTT. Amino acid sequence: CASSPGSASKRTSGHTDTQYF.

The chain recombines TRBV5-1 with TRBJ2-1, with 13 bases aligning to TRBD2. This CDR3 comprises 17 residues. Trimming removed 0 bases from V and 8 bases from J; junction bases left unmatched: 8. Germline-derived CDR1 and CDR2 are SGHRS and YFSETQ. In nucleotides, the CDR3 is TGCGCCAGCAGCTTGGGGACTAGCGGGAGTCTCGGGGATGAGCAGTTCTTC. Its translation: CASSLGTSGSLGDEQFF.

The chain joins TRBV5-1 to TRBJ1-1; 8 nucleotides line up with TRBD1. The germline CDR1 and CDR2 sequences are SGHRS and YFSETQ. Unmatched junction bases numbered 10, after V lost 4 bases and J lost 11 bases. The CDR3 spans 13 residues. For the CDR3, the DNA is TGCGCCAGCAGCACCCATCAGGGGGCTAAGGCTTTCTTT. Protein product: CASSTHQGAKAFF.

This chain joins TRBV7-9 and TRBJ2-7; 7 positions match TRBD1. Germline trimming cut 5 bases from V and 2 bases from J; bases unmatched to any gene: 9. The CDR3 runs 15 residues. The V gene's germline CDR1 is SEHNR and CDR2 FQNEAQ (reference sequence). The CDR3 here is CASSPTGQETYEQYF. The CDR3 coding sequence is TGTGCCAGCAGCCCTACCGGACAGGAAACCTACGAGCAGTACTTC.

There are a few counts of this clonotype. The chain combines TRBV6-1 with TRBJ1-2; the D is unclear. The V and J ends lost 2 bases and 8 bases respectively, with 15 bases between them. Germline lookup yields CDR1 MNHNS and CDR2 SASEGT. This CDR3 has 14 amino acids. The DNA for the CDR3 is TGTGCCAGCAGTGAACGTAAAGCCCAATACGGCTACACCTTC. Amino acid sequence: CASSERKAQYGYTF.

This clonotype was counted a few times. This sequence joins TRBV18 and TRBJ2-7, with unresolved D. Trimming took off 4 bases at V and 3 bases at J, with 13 bases between the two ends. This CDR3 comprises 14 residues. CDR1 is KGHSH and CDR2 is LQKENI in the germline V gene. The CDR3 DNA reads as TGTGCCAGCTCACGGACGGAAAAAGTCTACGAGCAGTACTTC. It codes for CASSRTEKVYEQYF.

This sequence joins TRBV5-1 and TRBJ2-2, with a tentative D call TRBD1 (5 bases). V lost 1 base, J lost 4 bases, and 14 bases lay in between. The CDR3 extends over 16 amino acids. Germline loops: CDR1 SGHRS, CDR2 YFSETQ. As DNA, the CDR3 is TGCGCCAGCAGCTTGAGCAGGGATCGAAGCACCGGGGAGCTGTTTTTT. Translated: CASSLSRDRSTGELFF.

The chain combines TRBV7-2 with TRBJ2-1; 11 bases fit TRBD2. The ends lost 2 bases at V and 4 bases at J; junction bases unmatched: 1. Germline-derived CDR1 and CDR2 are SGHTA and FQGNSA. This CDR3 spans 15 amino acids. The CDR3: CASSLIAGGYNEQFF. For the CDR3, the DNA is TGTGCCAGCAGCTTAATAGCGGGAGGGTACAATGAGCAGTTCTTC. The entire variable domain, with the rest obtained from reference TRBV7-2 and TRBJ2-1, is as follows: GAGVSQSPSNKVTEKGKDVELRCDPISGHTALYWYRQSLGQGLEFLIYFQGNSAPDKSGLPSDRFSAERTGGSVSTLTIQRTQQEDSAVYLCASSLIAGGYNEQFFGPGTRLTVL.